This T cell receptor beta chain emerged from a study of shared clonotypes between healthy human individuals (dated by TCRdb to the early 2020s). With respect to the entire study: The cohort included a few men and a couple of women between 18 and 49 years of age. To estimate repertoire size and how much clonotype sharing occurs between individuals, the study deeply sequenced the blood TCR repertoires of several healthy adults. Per donor, three plates each were used for CD4 naive and CD4 memory, two for CD8 naive, and one for CD8 memory. To increase sequencing depth and limit assay-specific biases, different laboratories used diverse techniques to prepare libraries and sequence TCR repertoires. Leukapheresis yielded between about 0.9 and 9.5 billion PBMCs per donor.

The V end gives up 8 bases and the J end 9 bases, leaving 11 bases in the junction not matched to a gene. The CDR3 goes from the cysteine to the phenylalanine over 14 residues. Here the CDR3 DNA is all that survives: 42 bases in frame from base 1. In the germline V gene, CDR1 corresponds to ENHRY and CDR2 to SYGVKD. Concerning this clone itself: No cognate antigen has been identified for it. No base qualities exist here, and no much larger clone lies one base off it.

Healthy HIV-negative adults with no recently reported acute infections or vaccinations were included as donors. Every donor was a Caucasian adult living in Nashville, Tennessee, USA. CD4+ T cells were enriched by magnetic negative selection; naive cells were then positively selected on CD45RA, and the negative fraction formed the memory subset. Blood was obtained by leukapheresis, after which PBMCs were separated by Ficoll-Histopaque density gradient centrifugation and cryopreserved in liquid nitrogen vapor phase. Analytical flow cytometry was used to check the purity and quantity of each magnetically sorted T cell population. Genomic DNA was isolated from every sorted fraction and measured by UV absorbance on a Nanodrop 2000c. Broader findings and caveats from the paper: Sampling was restricted to blood, and TCR repertoires in tissue are likely to differ from TCR repertoires in blood. The genetic and exposure-history diversity represented was limited by the small number of donors. About 4.5% of naive CD4, 3.5% of naive CD8, about 2.1% of memory CD4, and about 0.4% of memory CD8 clonotypes were shared across a handful of donors. Based on pairwise subsampling, the degree of clonotype sharing among donors was expected to be affected by sequencing depth. Naive subsets generally had larger estimated clonotype richness than memory subsets did. Compared with non-shared clonotypes, the clonotypes found in all four sorted-subset donors had higher generation probabilities. Incomplete sequencing was indicated by rarefaction of sorted-subset datasets, despite the large sequencing depth.

TCR CDR3 regions were amplified from genomic DNA by multiplex PCR using the deep immunoSEQ assay. For each cell subset, the extracted genomic DNA was distributed evenly across all wells of several immunoSEQ 96-well plates, and each plate served as one replicate. For sorted subsets, roughly 200 ng of genomic DNA, equivalent to some 33,000 T cell genomes, went into each replicate PCR. Purified libraries were measured with a Qubit 3.0 fluorometer, size-checked on a Bioanalyzer 2100, and measured again with the KAPA Library Quantification kit. Each immunoSEQ 96-well plate was sequenced on its own single-read 150-cycle Illumina NextSeq 550 flow cell. The study's own analysis went as follows. Because the immunoSEQ output held only junctional sequences and lacked quality scores, the filtering could not match the filtering applied to full-length reads. Sequences were annotated with PyIR, a Python wrapper for IgBLAST v1.9, using IMGT germline references to assign V/J genes and CDR3. Any read was removed if the V/J assignment was weak (E-value above 1e-6), the CDR3 was missing, or the read contained stop codons, out-of-frame junctions, or ambiguous translated residues. A V3J clonotype was defined by an identical inferred V gene, J gene, and CDR3 amino acid sequence. Percentage overlap between repertoires was calculated by dividing the number of shared unique clonotypes by the size of the smaller repertoire. RTK rarefaction, the Chao1 estimator, and Recon v2.1 estimates of unobserved clonotypes were used to assess repertoire richness. Generation probabilities for all TCRbeta clonotypes obtained by the gDNA method from a handful of donors were computed using OLGA. TCRdb took over this immuneACCESS table, retaining in-frame rearrangements with V and J assigned. Such tables are incomplete; in checked studies, under half of the missing clones stem from an unresolved V gene, and the remainder is unexplained. V, J and clone size were drawn from that table, and D and trimming were deduced from the DNA. This sample gives roughly 1,000,000 clones in total; approximately 80% of them show up just once. Under 0.65% of the sample lies in the top ten.

The sequencing sample was made of memory CD4+ T cells from PBMCs. The intended sense of this specimen's cell subset or site label: CD45RA-negative fraction. The sequence was collected from a man aged 18 to 29 in good health. Some clones in this sample may be carry-over from other donors' samples. The sequence is built from TRBV10-3 and TRBJ2-1, and TRBD2 matches 9 of the central bases. The CDR3 sequence is CAIGGRADPGEQFF. The nucleotide sequence is TGTGCCATCGGCGGGAGGGCCGATCCCGGTGAGCAGTTCTTC.